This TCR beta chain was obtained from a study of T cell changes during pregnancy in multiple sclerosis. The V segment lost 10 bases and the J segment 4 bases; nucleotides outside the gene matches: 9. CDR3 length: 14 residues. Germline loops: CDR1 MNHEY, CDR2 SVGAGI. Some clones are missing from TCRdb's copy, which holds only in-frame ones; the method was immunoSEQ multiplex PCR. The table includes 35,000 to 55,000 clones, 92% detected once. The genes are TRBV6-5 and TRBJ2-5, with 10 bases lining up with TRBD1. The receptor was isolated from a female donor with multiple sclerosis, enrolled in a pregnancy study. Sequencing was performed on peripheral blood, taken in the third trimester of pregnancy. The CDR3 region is CATRTGGLGETQYF. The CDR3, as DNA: TGTGCCACTAGGACAGGGGGTTTAGGAGAGACCCAGTACTTC.